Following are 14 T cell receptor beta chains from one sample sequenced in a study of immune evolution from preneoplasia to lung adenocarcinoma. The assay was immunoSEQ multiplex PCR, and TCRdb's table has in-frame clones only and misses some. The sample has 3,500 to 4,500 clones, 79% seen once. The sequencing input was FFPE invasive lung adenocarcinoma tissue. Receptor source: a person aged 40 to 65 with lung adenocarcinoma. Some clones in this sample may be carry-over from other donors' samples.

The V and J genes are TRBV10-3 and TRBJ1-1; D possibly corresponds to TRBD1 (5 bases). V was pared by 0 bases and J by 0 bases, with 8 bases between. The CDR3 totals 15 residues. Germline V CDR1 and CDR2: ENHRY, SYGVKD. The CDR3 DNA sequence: TGTGCCATCAGTGAGTCGATACAGGTGAACACTGAAGCTTTCTTT. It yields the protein CAISESIQVNTEAFF.

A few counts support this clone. The CDR3 nucleotides read TGTGCCAGCAGCCAAGGTCAGGGGGGTACGCAGTATTTT. Protein product: CASSQGQGGTQYF. This chain uses TRBV14 with TRBJ2-3, with D tentatively TRBD1 (7 bases). The germline V gene encodes CDR1 SGHDN and CDR2 FVKESK. CDR3 length: 13 amino acids. Trimming took 1 base from V and 8 from J, leaving 10 bases between them.

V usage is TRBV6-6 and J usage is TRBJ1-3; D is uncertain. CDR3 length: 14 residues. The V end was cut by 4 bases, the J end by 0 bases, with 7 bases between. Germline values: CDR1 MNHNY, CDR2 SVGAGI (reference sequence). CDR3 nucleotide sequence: TGTGCCAGCAGTTTAGAGAGCTCTGGAAACACCATATATTTT. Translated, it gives CASSLESSGNTIYF.

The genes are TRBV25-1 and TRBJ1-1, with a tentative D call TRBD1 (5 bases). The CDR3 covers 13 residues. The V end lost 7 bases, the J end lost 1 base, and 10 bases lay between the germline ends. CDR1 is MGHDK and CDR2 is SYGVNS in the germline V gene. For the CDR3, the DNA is TGTGCCAGCAAGCGGGGGGAGAACACTGAAGCTTTCTTT. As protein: CASKRGENTEAFF.

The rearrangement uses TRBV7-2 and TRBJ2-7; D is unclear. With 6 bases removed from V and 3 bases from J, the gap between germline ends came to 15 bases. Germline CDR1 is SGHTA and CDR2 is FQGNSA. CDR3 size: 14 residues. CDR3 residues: CASSPRRNHYEQYF. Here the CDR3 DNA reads TGTGCCAGCAGTCCCCGGCGGAACCACTACGAGCAGTACTTC.

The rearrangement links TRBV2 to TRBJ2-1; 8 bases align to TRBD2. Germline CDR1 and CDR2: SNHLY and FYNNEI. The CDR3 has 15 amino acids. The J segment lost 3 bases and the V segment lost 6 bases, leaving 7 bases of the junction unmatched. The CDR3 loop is CASSRGGGGYNEQFF. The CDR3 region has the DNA TGTGCCAGCAGCCGGGGGGGTGGAGGCTACAATGAGCAGTTCTTC.

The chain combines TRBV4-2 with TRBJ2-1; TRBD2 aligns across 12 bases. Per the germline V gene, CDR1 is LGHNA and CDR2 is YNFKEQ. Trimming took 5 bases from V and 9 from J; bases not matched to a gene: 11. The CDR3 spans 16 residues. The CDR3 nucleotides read TGTGCCAGCAGCAAATACCTAGCGGGAGGGTCAGGTGAGCAGTTCTTC. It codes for CASSKYLAGGSGEQFF.

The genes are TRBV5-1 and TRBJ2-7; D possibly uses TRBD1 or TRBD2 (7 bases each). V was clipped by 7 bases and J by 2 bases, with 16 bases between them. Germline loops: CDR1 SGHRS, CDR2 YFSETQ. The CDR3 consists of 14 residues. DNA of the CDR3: TGCGCCAGCGGGCTCAGGGGGGGCCCCTACGAGCAGTACTTC. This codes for CASGLRGGPYEQYF.

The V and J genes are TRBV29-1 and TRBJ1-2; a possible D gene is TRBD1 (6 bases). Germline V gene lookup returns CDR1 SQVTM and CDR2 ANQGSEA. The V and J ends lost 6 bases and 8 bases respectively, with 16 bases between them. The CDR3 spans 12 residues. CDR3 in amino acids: CSVRTAAGGYTF. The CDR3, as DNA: TGCAGCGTCCGGACAGCCGCAGGGGGCTACACCTTC.

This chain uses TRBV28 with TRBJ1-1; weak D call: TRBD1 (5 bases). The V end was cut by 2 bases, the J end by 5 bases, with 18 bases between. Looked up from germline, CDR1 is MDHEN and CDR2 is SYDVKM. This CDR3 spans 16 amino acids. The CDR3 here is CASSLRPGVTGTEAFF. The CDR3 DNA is TGTGCCAGCAGTTTAAGGCCGGGGGTAACAGGAACTGAAGCTTTCTTT.

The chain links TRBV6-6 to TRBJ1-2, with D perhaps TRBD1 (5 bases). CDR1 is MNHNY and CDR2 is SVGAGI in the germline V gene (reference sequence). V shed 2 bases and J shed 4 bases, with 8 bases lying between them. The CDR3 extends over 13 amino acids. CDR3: CASSYRDFYGYTF. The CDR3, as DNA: TGTGCCAGCAGTTACCGGGACTTCTATGGCTACACCTTC.

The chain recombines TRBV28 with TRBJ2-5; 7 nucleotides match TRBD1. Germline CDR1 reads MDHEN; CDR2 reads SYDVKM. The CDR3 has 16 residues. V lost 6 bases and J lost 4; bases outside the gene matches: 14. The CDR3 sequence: CASSPGRQGVGETQYF. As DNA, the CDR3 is TGTGCCAGCAGCCCCGGCCGACAGGGAGTGGGAGAGACCCAGTACTTC.

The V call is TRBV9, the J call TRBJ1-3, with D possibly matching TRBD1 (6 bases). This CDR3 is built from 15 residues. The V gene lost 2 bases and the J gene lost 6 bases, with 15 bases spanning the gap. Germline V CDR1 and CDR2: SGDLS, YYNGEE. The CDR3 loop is CASSVAPKGENTIYF. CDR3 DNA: TGTGCCAGCAGCGTGGCCCCCAAGGGGGAAAACACCATATATTTT.

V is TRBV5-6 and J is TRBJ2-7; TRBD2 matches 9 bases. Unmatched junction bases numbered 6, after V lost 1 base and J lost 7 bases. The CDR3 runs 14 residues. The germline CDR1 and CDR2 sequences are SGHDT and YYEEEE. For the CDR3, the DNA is TGTGCCAGCAGCTTGACCAAACTAGCGGGTGAGCAGTACTTC. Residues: CASSLTKLAGEQYF. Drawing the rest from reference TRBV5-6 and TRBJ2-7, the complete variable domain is DAGVTQSPTHLIKTRGQQVTLRCSPKSGHDTVSWYQQALGQGPQFIFQYYEEEERQRGNFPDRFSGHQFPNYSSELNVNALLLGDSALYLCASSLTKLAGEQYFGPGTRLTVT.